The clone carrying this T cell receptor beta chain was seen ten or more times. The antigen is not known. Described time point: newly diagnosed GD, antithyroid drugs for less than 3 months. Construction of the TCR library relied on RNA isolated from PBMCs. Doctors identified Graves' disease using the American Thyroid Association guidelines. These data come from a study of regulatory T cells in long-lasting Graves disease. Whole-study findings and limits: Segments TRBV28, TRBJ1-2 and TRBJ2-5 showed preferential usage in persistent disease.

Assembly of TCR beta libraries relied on iRepertoire HTBI primers together with Arm-PCR of CDR3 regions. Per the original methods: Analysis of the samples identified around 64 TRBV and around 13 TRBJ segments. TCRdb processed the multiplex PCR reads anew with MiXCR; each CDR3 protein has one entry. These V and J calls rely on TCRdb rather than the paper's analysis. The data hold a few hundred thousand distinct CDR3 sequences, with 20% observed a single time. The CDR3 is 13 amino acids. Per the germline V gene, CDR1 is SNHLY and CDR2 is FYNNEI. The starting material was peripheral blood mononuclear cells (PBMCs), obtained at new diagnosis, from a patient treated with antithyroid drugs. The receptor was isolated from a female donor with Graves disease. J is TRBJ1-5 and V is TRBV2, with D tentatively TRBD1 (5 bases). DNA of the CDR3: TGTGGAACGGGGAGGGACGAGGGTCAGCCCCAGCATTTT. Translation: CGTGRDEGQPQHF.